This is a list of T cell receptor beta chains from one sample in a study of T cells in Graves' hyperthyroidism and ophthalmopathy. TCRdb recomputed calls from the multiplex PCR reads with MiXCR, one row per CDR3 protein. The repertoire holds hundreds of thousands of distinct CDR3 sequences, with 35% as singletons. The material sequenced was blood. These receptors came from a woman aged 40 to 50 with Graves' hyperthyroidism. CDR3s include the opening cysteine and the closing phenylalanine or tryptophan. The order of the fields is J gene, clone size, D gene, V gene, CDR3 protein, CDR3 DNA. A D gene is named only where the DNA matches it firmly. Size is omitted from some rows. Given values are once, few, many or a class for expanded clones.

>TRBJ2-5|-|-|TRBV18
CASSPPGSTQYF
TGTGCCAGCTCACCACCGGGATCAACCCAGTACTTC
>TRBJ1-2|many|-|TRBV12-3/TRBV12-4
CASRPRKMNGYTF
TGTGCCAGCAGACCCCGGAAGATGAATGGCTACACCTTC
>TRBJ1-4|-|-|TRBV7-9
CASSLLGTEKLFF
TGTGCCAGCAGCTTATTAGGAACCGAAAAACTGTTTTTT
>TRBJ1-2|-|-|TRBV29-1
CSLLDYGYTF
TGCAGCTTGTTGGACTATGGCTACACCTTC
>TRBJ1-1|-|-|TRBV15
CATSRRSLGRAEAFF
TGTGCCACCAGCAGAAGGTCCCTCGGTAGGGCTGAAGCTTTCTTT
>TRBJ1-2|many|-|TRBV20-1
CSARDSGKGSYGYTF
TGCAGTGCTAGAGATAGTGGAAAGGGATCCTATGGCTACACCTTC
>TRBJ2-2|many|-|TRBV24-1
CASQGNTGELFF
TGTGCCTCCCAGGGAAACACCGGGGAGCTGTTTTTT
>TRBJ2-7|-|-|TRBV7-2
CASSLAGWNEQYF
TGTGCCAGCAGCTTAGCTGGGTGGAACGAGCAGTACTTC
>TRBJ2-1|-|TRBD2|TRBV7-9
CASSLAGGRNEQFF
TGTGCCAGCAGCTTAGCGGGAGGGCGCAATGAGCAGTTCTTC
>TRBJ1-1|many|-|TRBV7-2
CASSRGVMNTEAFF
TGTGCCAGCAGCCGAGGGGTCATGAACACTGAAGCTTTCTTT
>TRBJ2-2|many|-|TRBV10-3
CAISADGASGELFF
TGTGCCATCAGTGCGGACGGGGCCAGCGGGGAGCTGTTTTTT
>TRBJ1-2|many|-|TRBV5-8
CASSPGRTTDPF
TGTGCCAGCAGCCCGGGGAGAACGACAGACCCCTTC
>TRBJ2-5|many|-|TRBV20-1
CSAREWSEGTQYF
TGCAGTGCTAGAGAATGGTCCGAGGGGACCCAGTACTTC
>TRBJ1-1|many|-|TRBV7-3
CASSFGAGNTEAFF
TGTGCCAGCAGCTTTGGGGCAGGGAACACTGAAGCTTTCTTT
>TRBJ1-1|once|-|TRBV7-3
CASSSGKGDTEAFF
TGTGCCAGCAGCTCCGGGAAAGGAGACACTGAAGCTTTCTTT
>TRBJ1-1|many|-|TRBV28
CASKVGATEAFF
TGTGCCAGCAAGGTTGGTGCGACTGAAGCTTTCTTT
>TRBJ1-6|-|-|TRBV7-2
CASSQDQVNNSPLHF
TGCGCCAGCAGCCAAGATCAAGTTAATAATTCACCCCTCCACTTT
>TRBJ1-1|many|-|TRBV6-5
CASSYGRNTEAFF
TGTGCCAGTAGTTACGGGAGGAACACTGAAGCTTTCTTT
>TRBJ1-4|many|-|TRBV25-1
CASSVLGEKLFF
TGTGCCAGCAGTGTTCTAGGGGAAAAACTGTTTTTT
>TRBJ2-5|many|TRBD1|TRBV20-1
CSARAGTVVMETQYF
TGCAGTGCTAGAGCCGGGACAGTGGTTATGGAGACCCAGTACTTC
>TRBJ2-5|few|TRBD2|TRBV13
CASSSPKTSGGQETQYF
TGTGCCAGCAGCAGCCCCAAGACTAGCGGGGGTCAAGAGACCCAGTACTTC
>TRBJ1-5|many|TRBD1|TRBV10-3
CAIARQGQEPQHF
TGTGCCATCGCGCGACAGGGTCAGGAGCCCCAGCATTTT
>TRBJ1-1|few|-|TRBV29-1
CSVGGRMNTEAFF
TGCAGCGTGGGGGGCCGCATGAACACTGAAGCTTTCTTT
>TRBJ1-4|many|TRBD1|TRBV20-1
CSGPDREEKLFF
TGCAGTGGACCAGACAGGGAGGAAAAACTGTTTTTT
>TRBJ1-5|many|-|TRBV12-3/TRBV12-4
CASSLLSIAGQPQHF
TGTGCCAGCAGCTTACTTAGTATCGCGGGACAGCCCCAGCATTTT
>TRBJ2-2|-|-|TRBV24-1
CATSEGGGGKNTGELFF
TGTGCCACCAGCGAGGGAGGGGGCGGCAAGAACACCGGGGAGCTGTTTTTT
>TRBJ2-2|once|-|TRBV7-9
CASSLGQRTGELFF
TGTGCCAGCAGCCTCGGACAGCGCACCGGGGAGCTGTTTTTT
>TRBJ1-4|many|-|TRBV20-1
CSAENGQHEKLFF
TGCAGTGCTGAGAATGGACAACATGAAAAACTGTTTTTT
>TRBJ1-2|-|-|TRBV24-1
CATSDLQVGYGYTF
TGTGCCACCAGTGATTTGCAGGTGGGCTATGGCTACACCTTC
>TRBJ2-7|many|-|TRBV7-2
CASSLAGIRYEQYF
TGTGCCAGCAGCTTAGCGGGTATTAGGTACGAGCAGTACTTC
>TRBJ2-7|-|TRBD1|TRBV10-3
CAISEEVDRDGELYEQYF
TGTGCCATCAGTGAGGAAGTGGACAGGGACGGGGAGCTGTACGAGCAGTACTTC
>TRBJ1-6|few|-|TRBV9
CASSVEGTGGNSPLHF
TGTGCCAGCAGCGTAGAGGGGACGGGGGGTAATTCACCCCTCCACTTT
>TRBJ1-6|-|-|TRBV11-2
CASSLSGSWSPLHF
TGTGCCAGCAGCTTATCGGGCAGTTGGTCACCCCTCCACTTT
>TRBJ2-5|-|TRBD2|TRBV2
CASSPSAGGRGQETQYF
TGTGCCAGCAGTCCTAGTGCGGGGGGGCGGGGGCAAGAGACCCAGTACTTC
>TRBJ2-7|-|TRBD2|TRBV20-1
CSALSGGDSYEQYF
TGCAGTGCCCTAAGCGGGGGGGACTCCTACGAGCAGTACTTC
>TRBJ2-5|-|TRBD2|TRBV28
CASSFAGGSRETQYF
TGTGCCAGCAGTTTCGCGGGGGGGTCTCGCGAGACCCAGTACTTC
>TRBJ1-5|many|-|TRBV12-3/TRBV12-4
CASNFGNQPQHF
TGTGCCTCGAATTTCGGCAATCAGCCCCAGCATTTT
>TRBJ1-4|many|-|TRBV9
CASSVSGTTNEKLFF
TGTGCCAGCAGCGTCTCTGGAACAACTAATGAAAAACTGTTTTTT
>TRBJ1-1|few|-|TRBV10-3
CASSYSRSLNTEAFF
TGTGCCAGCAGTTACTCACGGAGTCTCAACACTGAAGCTTTCTTT
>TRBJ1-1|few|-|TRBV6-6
CASSTVGERTEAFF
TGTGCCAGCAGTACGGTGGGGGAAAGAACTGAAGCTTTCTTT
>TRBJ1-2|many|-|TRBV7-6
CASRQSTEDVGYTF
TGTGCCAGCAGACAATCCACAGAAGACGTTGGCTACACCTTC
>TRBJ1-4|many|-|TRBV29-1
CSVRHSNEKLFF
TGCAGCGTCAGACACTCTAATGAAAAACTGTTTTTT